This T cell receptor (beta chain) derives from a study of T cell repertoires in cytomegalovirus infection. TCRdb passed the reads through MiXCR, listing each CDR3 protein once. The sample has hundreds of thousands of distinct CDR3 sequences; 20% to 30% are singletons. Germline V gene lookup returns CDR1 MDHEN and CDR2 SYDVKM. This CDR3 spans 17 amino acids. Trimming at V came to 5 bases and at J to 1 base, leaving 10 bases not matched to a gene. This clonotype has only a few counts. The antigen remains unidentified. Study results and limitations: Based on cumulative public TCR beta family frequency, carriers of CMV plus the relevant HLA were identified.

Sample: CD8+ T cells from PBMCs. V usage is TRBV28 and J usage is TRBJ2-4; 8 nucleotides agree with TRBD1. This clonotype originated in a human donor in good health (CMV status not recorded). Some clones in this sample may be carry-over from other donors' samples. The CDR3, as DNA: TGTGCCAGCAGTGGGACAGGTGGGATCTTGGCCAAAAACATTCAGTACTTC. It translates to CASSGTGGILAKNIQYF.